Shown below are 7 T cell receptor beta chains from a single sample sequenced in a study of control samples from healthy donors and cancer patients. The table came from immunoSEQ multiplex PCR; TCRdb's copy has only in-frame clones and leaves some out. The table records 150,000 to 200,000 clones, over 85% of them present only once. Sequenced: blood. These receptors were collected from a man aged 18 to 30 in good health.

V gene TRBV24-1 combines with J gene TRBJ2-5, with 10 bases that match TRBD1. Germline V lookup: CDR1 KGHDR, CDR2 SFDVKD. V lost 4 bases to trimming and J lost 3 bases; unmatched junction nucleotides: 7. The CDR3 extends over 16 amino acids. In nucleotides, the CDR3 is TGTGCCACCAGTGACCTTACCGGGACAGGGGAAGAGACCCAGTACTTC. It translates to CATSDLTGTGEETQYF.

V is TRBV14 and J is TRBJ1-4; 9 positions match TRBD1. This CDR3 is built from 16 residues. Germline V gene lookup returns CDR1 SGHDN and CDR2 FVKESK. Losses at the gene ends were 5 bases for V and 7 bases for J; bases not matched to a gene: 11. The CDR3 DNA is TGTGCCAGCAGCTACCGGGACAGGGAACGCGGTGAAAAACTGTTTTTT. This translates into CASSYRDRERGEKLFF.

This sequence joins TRBV6-5 and TRBJ1-6, with no clear D. The CDR3 runs to 13 residues. Germline assignment: CDR1 MNHEY and CDR2 SVGAGI. V was trimmed by 8 bases and J by 0 bases, leaving 5 bases between them. In nucleotides, the CDR3 is TGTGCCAGCTCGAGCTCCTATAATTCACCCCTCCACTTT. Protein product: CASSSSYNSPLHF.

This rearrangement joins TRBV5-4 to TRBJ2-3, with 7 bases lining up with TRBD1. This CDR3 has 16 amino acids. Germline assignment: CDR1 SGHNT and CDR2 YYREEE (reference sequence). Trimming removed 0 bases from V and 2 bases from J; junction bases left unmatched: 6. CDR3 sequence reads: CASSLEGARLTDTQYF. In DNA, the CDR3 is TGTGCCAGCAGCTTGGAGGGGGCGCGTCTCACAGATACGCAGTATTTT.

The rearrangement joins TRBV23-1 to TRBJ1-5; 8 positions agree with TRBD1. TRBV23-1 is an open reading frame whose function is uncertain. Trimming cost V 0 bases and J 4 bases; bases outside gene matches: 17. CDR3 length equals 20 residues. CDR3 nucleotide sequence: TGCGCCAGCAGTCAATCGAGGGGGAGCAACAGGGGGAATGGTAATCAGCCCCAGCATTTT. Translation gives CASSQSRGSNRGNGNQPQHF.

There are a few counts of this clone. Here the CDR3 DNA reads TGTGCCAGTAGTGGGGGACTAGCCTACAATGAGCAGTTCTTC. This translates into CASSGGLAYNEQFF. The V and J genes are TRBV19 and TRBJ2-1, with 8 bases identical to TRBD2. CDR1 is LNHDA and CDR2 is SQIVND in the germline V gene (reference sequence). The CDR3 covers 14 residues. V lost 5 bases and J lost 2; bases outside the gene matches: 2.

This clone showed up just once. The chain recombines TRBV4-1 with TRBJ2-1; the D gene is possibly TRBD2 (5 bases). V was shortened by 0 bases and J by 10 bases, with 10 bases between the two germline ends. This CDR3 is 13 amino acids long. The V gene's germline CDR1 is MGHRA and CDR2 YSYEKL. For the CDR3, the DNA is TGCGCCAGCAGCCAAGAGAGGGCGCAGGAGCAGTTCTTC. This encodes CASSQERAQEQFF.